Given below is one T cell receptor beta chain in context. Its antigen is undetermined. The sample originates from a study of response to subunit inactivated influenza vaccine. Whole-study findings and limits: That few new T cells are recruited by each seasonal influenza vaccination was the authors' suggestion.

TCRdb independently ran MiXCR on the RT-PCR reads; one entry per CDR3 protein. The data contain under 800,000 distinct CDR3 sequences, roughly 14% of them seen just once; the ten biggest clones take up 5.5% to 7%. This clonotype was sampled from a man aged 50 or older who received an inactivated influenza vaccine. The sample consisted of PBMCs from blood, taken roughly 15 days before vaccination.

The chain's CDR3 is CSVEVIGGVAYEQYF. In DNA form, the CDR3 reads TGCAGCGTTGAAGTTATTGGGGGAGTGGCCTACGAGCAGTACTTC. The V and J genes are TRBV29-1 and TRBJ2-7; D may match TRBD1 or TRBD2 (5 bases each). This CDR3 comprises 15 residues. V lost 1 base, J lost 2 bases, and 15 bases lay in between. The V gene's germline CDR1 is SQVTM and CDR2 ANQGSEA.